The present entry profiles one TCR beta chain with its context. Its antigen remains unidentified. Trimming shortened V by 5 bases and J by 3 bases, and 7 bases separated the two germline ends. Germline V lookup: CDR1 DFQATT, CDR2 SNEGSKA (reference sequence). The CDR3 spans 11 residues. Second doses were pooled across both intervals (about 4 or about 12 weeks). These data originate in a study of T cell responses to AZD1222 COVID-19 vaccine. Study-wide points: Researchers took repertoire samples only after the peak T cell response had come. The breadth and depth of Spike-specific TCRs increased once two AZD1222 doses had been given. Reports say nearly half of spike-specific TCRs go after unmutated variant regions.

Repertoires were generated with immunoSEQ multiplex PCR, while TCRdb's copy carries only in-frame clones and drops some. The table has around 130,000 clones, roughly 92% seen once. The source was peripheral blood, collected 28 days after the second AZD1222 dose. The TCR originated in an adult who received the AZD1222 COVID-19 vaccine. This rearrangement joins TRBV20-1 to TRBJ2-5; D gene ambiguous. Written as DNA, the CDR3 is TGCAGTGCTCAGACCGAAGAGACCCAGTACTTC. This gives the protein CSAQTEETQYF.